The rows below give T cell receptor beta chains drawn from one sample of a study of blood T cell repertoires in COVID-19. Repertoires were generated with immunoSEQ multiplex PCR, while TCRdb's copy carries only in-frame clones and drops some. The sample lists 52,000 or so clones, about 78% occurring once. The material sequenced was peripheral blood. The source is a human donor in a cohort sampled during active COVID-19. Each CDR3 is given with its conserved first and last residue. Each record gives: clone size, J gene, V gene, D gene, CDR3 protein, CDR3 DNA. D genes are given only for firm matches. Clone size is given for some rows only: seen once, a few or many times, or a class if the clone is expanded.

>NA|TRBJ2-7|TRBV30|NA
CAWSVRELAYEQYF
TGTGCCTGGAGTGTACGGGAGCTTGCCTACGAGCAGTACTTC
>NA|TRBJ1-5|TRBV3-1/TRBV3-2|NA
CASSQDEQGQNQPQHF
TGTGCCAGCAGCCAAGATGAGCAGGGACAAAATCAGCCCCAGCATTTT
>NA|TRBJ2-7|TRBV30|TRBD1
CAWSVDRVILGEQYF
TGTGCCTGGAGTGTGGACAGGGTCATTTTGGGCGAGCAGTACTTC
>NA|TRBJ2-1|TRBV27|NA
CASSPDYPSYNEQFF
TGTGCCAGCAGTCCTGACTACCCCTCCTACAATGAGCAGTTCTTC
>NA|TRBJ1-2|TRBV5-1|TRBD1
CASSSGTGYYGYTF
TGCGCCAGCAGCTCAGGGACAGGGTACTATGGCTACACCTTC
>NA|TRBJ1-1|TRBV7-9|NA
CASSPPAGTEAFF
TGTGCCAGCAGCCCCCCCGCCGGGACTGAAGCTTTCTTT
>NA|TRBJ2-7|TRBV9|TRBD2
CASSVGASGSSYEQYF
TGTGCCAGCAGCGTAGGGGCTAGCGGGAGCTCCTACGAGCAGTACTTC
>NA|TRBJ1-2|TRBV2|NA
CASSDQVTANYGYTF
TGTGCCAGCAGTGACCAGGTCACAGCTAACTATGGCTACACCTTC
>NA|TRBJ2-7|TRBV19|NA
CASSIVISYEQYF
TGTGCCAGTAGTATAGTAATCTCCTACGAGCAGTACTTC
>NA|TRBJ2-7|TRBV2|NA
CATETRDLAYEQYF
TGTGCCACCGAGACACGCGATCTGGCCTACGAGCAGTACTTC
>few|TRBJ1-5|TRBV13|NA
CASSFGNQEDQPQHF
TGTGCCAGCAGCTTCGGCAATCAGGAGGATCAGCCCCAGCATTTT
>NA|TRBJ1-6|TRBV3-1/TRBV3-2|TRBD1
CASSLGQGRNSPLHF
TGTGCCAGCAGCCTAGGACAGGGGAGGAATTCACCCCTCCACTTT
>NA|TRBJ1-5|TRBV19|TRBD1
CASSTGTGGQPQHF
TGTGCCAGTAGTACCGGGACAGGCGGCCAGCCCCAGCATTTT
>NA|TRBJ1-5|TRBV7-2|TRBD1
CASSRGTGEGPQHF
TGTGCCAGCAGTCGTGGGACAGGGGAAGGGCCCCAGCATTTT
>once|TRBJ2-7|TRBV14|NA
CASSLIQAPSYEQYF
TGTGCCAGCAGCCTGATCCAGGCGCCTTCCTACGAGCAGTACTTC
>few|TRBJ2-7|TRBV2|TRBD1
CAILKGALSSYEQYF
TGTGCCATACTAAAGGGGGCGCTATCCTCCTACGAGCAGTACTTC
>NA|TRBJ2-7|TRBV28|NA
CASTSNAHTGTVNF
TGTGCCAGCACCTCCAACGCCCACACAGGGACGGTGAACTTC
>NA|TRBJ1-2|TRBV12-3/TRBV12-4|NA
CASSQGAFYGYTF
TGTGCCAGCAGCCAAGGGGCCTTCTATGGCTACACCTTC
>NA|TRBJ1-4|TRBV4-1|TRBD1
CASSHVGTGGEKLFF
TGCGCCAGCAGCCATGTCGGGACAGGGGGCGAAAAACTGTTTTTT
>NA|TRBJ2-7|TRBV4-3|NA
CASSQAGVHEQYF
TGCGCCAGCAGCCAAGCGGGAGTTCACGAGCAGTACTTC
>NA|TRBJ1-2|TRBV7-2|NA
CASSLGGNYGYTF
TGTGCCAGCAGCTTAGGGGGCAACTATGGCTACACCTTC
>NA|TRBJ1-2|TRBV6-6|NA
CASIGGTNYGYTF
TGTGCCAGCATTGGAGGAACTAACTATGGCTACACCTTC
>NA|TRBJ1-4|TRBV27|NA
CASSLNADTGEKLFF
TGTGCCAGCAGTTTAAACGCGGATACGGGTGAAAAACTGTTTTTT
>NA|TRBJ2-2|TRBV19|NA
CASSPIRDTLSGELFF
TGTGCCAGTAGTCCTATCCGGGACACCCTCTCCGGGGAGCTGTTTTTT
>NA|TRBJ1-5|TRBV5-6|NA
CASSLQQVPYSNQPQHF
TGTGCCAGCAGCTTGCAACAAGTACCATATAGCAATCAGCCCCAGCATTTT
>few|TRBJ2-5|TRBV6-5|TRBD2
CASSYALGGQETQYF
TGTGCCAGCAGTTATGCTTTGGGAGGGCAGGAGACCCAGTACTTC
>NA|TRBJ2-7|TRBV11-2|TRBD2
CASSFSGSGYEQYF
TGTGCCAGCAGCTTTAGCGGGAGTGGGTACGAGCAGTACTTC
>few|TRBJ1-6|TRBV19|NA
CASSRSSYNSPLHF
TGTGCCAGTAGTAGGAGCTCCTATAATTCACCCCTCCACTTT
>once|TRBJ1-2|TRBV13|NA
CASSAQAGGHGYTF
TGTGCCAGCAGCGCCCAAGCGGGTGGACATGGCTACACCTTC
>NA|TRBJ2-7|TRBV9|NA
CASSVGGDSYEQYF
TGTGCCAGCAGCGTAGGGGGGGACAGCTACGAGCAGTACTTC
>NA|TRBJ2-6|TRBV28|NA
CASSQDSVGANVLTF
TGTGCCAGCAGTCAGGACTCGGTTGGGGCCAACGTCCTGACTTTC
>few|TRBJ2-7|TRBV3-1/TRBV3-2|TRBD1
CASSRRTGSHEQYF
TGTGCCAGCAGTCGAAGGACAGGGAGCCACGAGCAGTACTTC
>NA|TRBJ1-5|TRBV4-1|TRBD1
CASSQVQGSNQPQHF
TGCGCCAGCAGCCAGGTACAGGGGAGCAATCAGCCCCAGCATTTT
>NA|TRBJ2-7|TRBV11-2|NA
CASSPQGYEQYF
TGTGCCAGCAGTCCCCAGGGCTACGAGCAGTACTTC
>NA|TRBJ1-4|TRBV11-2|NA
CASSQGNEKLFF
TGTGCCAGCAGCCAGGGTAATGAAAAACTGTTTTTT
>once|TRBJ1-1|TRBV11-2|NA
CASSLNWARNTEAFF
TGTGCCAGCAGCTTGAACTGGGCCCGGAACACTGAAGCTTTCTTT
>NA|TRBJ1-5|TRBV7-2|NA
CASSPQGNQPQHF
TGTGCCAGCAGCCCCCAGGGCAATCAGCCCCAGCATTTT
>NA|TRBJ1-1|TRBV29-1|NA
CSGHDTLNTEAFF
TGCAGCGGACACGACACTTTGAACACTGAAGCTTTCTTT
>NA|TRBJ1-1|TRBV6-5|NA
CASRTGGRPAAFF
TGTGCCAGCAGAACCGGAGGGCGGCCCGCAGCTTTCTTT
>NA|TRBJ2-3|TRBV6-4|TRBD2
CASSDSSGGPDTQYF
TGTGCCAGCAGTGACTCTAGCGGGGGGCCAGATACGCAGTATTTT